What follows are 21 T cell receptor beta chains derived from one specimen sequenced in a study of cytomegalovirus exposure and HLA in healthy donors (dated by TCRdb to about 2017). Library prep was done by the immunoSEQ multiplex PCR assay. The multiplex PCR relied on a mix of 60 forward primers for TCR Vbeta segments and 13 reverse primers for TCR Jbeta segments. TCRdb took this table from immuneACCESS and kept in-frame rearrangements with V and J called. Such tables lack part of the clones; where checked against another copy, unresolved V genes explain under half of the gap, and the rest is unexplained. This sample's table lists roughly 120,000 clones. The top ten clones comprise less than 3.5% of the sample. The sample consisted of PBMCs. The receptors were sampled from a man under 40 in good health and CMV-seronegative.

This rearrangement joins TRBV7-2 to TRBJ2-7, with 8 bases matching TRBD2. The V and J ends lost 7 bases and 6 bases, in that order; junction bases with no gene match: 14. The CDR3 spans 15 residues. From germline, CDR1 is SGHTA and CDR2 FQGNSA. CDR3 bases: TGTGCCAGCAAAGGGGCTAGCGGGCCCCTTCTCGAGCAGTACTTC. Amino acids: CASKGASGPLLEQYF.

The chain employs TRBV5-1 and TRBJ2-5, with 8 bases matching TRBD1. Unmatched junction bases numbered 8, after V lost 2 bases and J lost 5 bases. Germline CDR1 reads SGHRS; CDR2 reads YFSETQ. This CDR3 contains 15 residues. For the CDR3, the DNA is TGCGCCAGCAGCTTCCTCGGGACAGGAAAGGAGACCCAGTACTTC. Translation: CASSFLGTGKETQYF.

V gene TRBV19 combines with J gene TRBJ2-5; 9 bases map to TRBD1. J lost 4 bases, V lost 3 bases, and 9 bases had no gene match. The CDR3 spans 16 residues. Germline CDR1 and CDR2: LNHDA and SQIVND (reference sequence). The CDR3 DNA sequence: TGTGCCAGTAGTATTACCATAGGACAGGGGACAGAGACCCAGTACTTC. It translates to CASSITIGQGTETQYF.

The chain joins TRBV29-1 to TRBJ2-1; 7 bases agree with TRBD2. V trimming: 8 bases; J trimming: 0 bases; junction bases outside the gene matches: 4. The CDR3 runs to 13 residues. Germline V lookup: CDR1 SQVTM, CDR2 ANQGSEA. CDR3 in amino acids: CSFTSVSYNEQFF. The DNA of the CDR3 is TGCAGCTTTACTAGCGTCTCCTACAATGAGCAGTTCTTC.

V gene TRBV18 combines with J gene TRBJ1-1, with D uncertain. V lost 8 bases, J lost 1 base, and 11 bases lay in between. The CDR3 runs to 13 residues. The germline V gene encodes CDR1 KGHSH and CDR2 LQKENI. CDR3 amino acids: CASLRRENTEAFF. The CDR3 DNA follows: TGTGCCAGCCTTAGGCGGGAGAACACTGAAGCTTTCTTT.

The chain employs TRBV11-2 and TRBJ2-7, with 9 nucleotides matching TRBD1. Germline assignment: CDR1 SGHAT and CDR2 FQNNGV. The CDR3 consists of 16 residues. Trimming took 5 bases from V and 3 from J; bases not matched to a gene: 11. CDR3 region: CASSPPGTGRVYEQYF. The CDR3 DNA sequence: TGTGCCAGCAGCCCCCCCGGGACAGGGCGAGTCTACGAGCAGTACTTC.

The chain employs TRBV9 and TRBJ1-1; the match to TRBD1 covers 10 bases. Germline V gene data show CDR1 as SGDLS and CDR2 as YYNGEE. This CDR3 is 18 amino acids long. Losses at the gene ends were 1 base for V and 4 bases for J; bases not matched to a gene: 13. Here the CDR3 DNA reads TGTGCCAGCAGCGTATCCACCGGGACAGGGGATCTGGGCACTGAAGCTTTCTTT. Amino acids: CASSVSTGTGDLGTEAFF.

V is TRBV5-1 and J is TRBJ1-1, with 10 bases matching TRBD1. The length of the CDR3 is 14 residues. V was clipped by 5 bases and J by 5 bases; unmatched bases: 6. Germline CDR1 reads SGHRS; CDR2 reads YFSETQ. For the CDR3, the DNA is TGCGCCAGCAGAGAGGGGACAGGGGAAACTGAAGCTTTCTTT. Amino acids: CASREGTGETEAFF.

V gene TRBV30 combines with J gene TRBJ2-1; 8 bases are a match to TRBD2. J was trimmed by 0 bases and V by 1 base; bases with no gene match: 8. Germline V gene data show CDR1 as GTSNPN and CDR2 as SVGIG (reference sequence). The CDR3 totals 17 residues. CDR3 residues: CAWSAMTSASSYNEQFF. DNA for the CDR3: TGTGCCTGGAGTGCCATGACTAGCGCGAGCTCCTACAATGAGCAGTTCTTC.

CDR3 DNA sequence: TGTGCCAGCAGCGAGAGCGACGGGGATCAGCCCCAGCATTTT. Amino acids: CASSESDGDQPQHF. This chain uses TRBV9 with TRBJ1-5, with D uncertain. CDR1 is SGDLS and CDR2 is YYNGEE in the germline V gene. V dropped 3 bases and J dropped 5 bases, with 12 bases sitting between them. The CDR3 is made up of 14 amino acids.

The V and J genes are TRBV7-3 and TRBJ2-7; D might be TRBD2 (5 bases). The V end was cut by 5 bases, the J end by 0 bases, with 11 bases between. The germline gives CDR1 SGHTA, CDR2 FQGTGA. CDR3 length: 14 amino acids. The CDR3 loop reads CASSPGLNSYEQYF. The CDR3, as DNA: TGTGCCAGCAGCCCTGGACTGAACTCCTACGAGCAGTACTTC.

This rearrangement joins TRBV5-1 to TRBJ2-2, with D possibly being TRBD1 (5 bases). V was pared by 4 bases and J by 0 bases, with 13 bases between. The CDR3 covers 16 residues. In germline, CDR1 is SGHRS, CDR2 YFSETQ. In DNA, the CDR3 is TGCGCCAGCAGCGCAGTCAGGGCCACGAACACCGGGGAGCTGTTTTTT. Translating it yields CASSAVRATNTGELFF.

This chain links TRBV28 with TRBJ2-7; 8 bases map to TRBD1. V dropped 11 bases and J dropped 3; count of bases not matched to a gene: 6. CDR1 MDHEN and CDR2 SYDVKM come from the germline V gene. The CDR3 covers 12 residues. CDR3: CAAGDRIYEQYF. CDR3 nucleotides: TGTGCCGCCGGGGACAGGATCTACGAGCAGTACTTC.

The chain has TRBV5-1 and TRBJ2-2; 8 bases match TRBD2. The CDR3 contains 15 residues. Germline CDR1 reads SGHRS; CDR2 reads YFSETQ. The trim removed 5 bases at V and 7 bases at J, leaving 10 bases unmatched. The CDR3 sequence is CASRISGSVDGELFF. CDR3 DNA sequence: TGCGCCAGCAGAATCAGCGGGAGCGTTGACGGGGAGCTGTTTTTT.

The chain carries TRBV6-6 and TRBJ1-6, with 7 bases matching TRBD1. This CDR3 region has 15 residues. Germline values: CDR1 MNHNY, CDR2 SVGAGI (reference sequence). Trimming cost V 4 bases and J 5 bases; bases outside gene matches: 5. CDR3 in DNA: TGTGCCAGCAGTTCAGCCGGGACAGATAATTCACCCCTCCACTTT. Its protein is CASSSAGTDNSPLHF.

The rearrangement uses TRBV11-2 and TRBJ2-1, with a possible D match to TRBD1 (6 bases). This CDR3 comprises 15 residues. V gave up 0 bases and J gave up 3 bases, with 9 bases separating them. Germline V lookup: CDR1 SGHAT, CDR2 FQNNGV. The CDR3 DNA reads as TGTGCCAGCAGCTTAGAGGGGGCGGACTACAATGAGCAGTTCTTC. This gives the protein CASSLEGADYNEQFF.

The rearrangement joins TRBV19 to TRBJ2-7, with TRBD2 identical over 15 bases. This CDR3 comprises 16 residues. Germline trimming cut 5 bases from V and 5 bases from J; bases unmatched to any gene: 7. Germline CDR1 LNHDA, CDR2 SQIVND (reference sequence). The DNA of the CDR3 is TGTGCCAGTAGTTCCGGACTAGCGGGAGGGTACCACGAGCAGTACTTC. Residues: CASSSGLAGGYHEQYF.

The CDR3 sequence: CASSYSKGGGYGYTF. Here the CDR3 DNA reads TGTGCCAGCAGTTACTCGAAAGGGGGCGGCTATGGCTACACCTTC. The chain uses TRBV6-5 and TRBJ1-2; 7 nucleotides agree with TRBD1. The CDR3 totals 15 residues. Germline loops: CDR1 MNHEY, CDR2 SVGAGI. With 0 bases clipped from V and 4 bases from J, the junction kept 5 bases outside the gene matches.

V gene TRBV6-1 combines with J gene TRBJ2-5; D might be TRBD2 (5 bases). Matching the DNA end better, TRBJ2-7 makes the J call doubtful. The CDR3 contains 15 residues. Per the germline V gene, CDR1 is MNHNS and CDR2 is SASEGT. CDR3 DNA sequence: TGTGCCAGCAGTGCCTACACAACTAGCTCCTACGAGCAGTACTTC. Translating gives CASSAYTTSSYEQYF.

This chain links TRBV6-6 with TRBJ2-7; maybe TRBD2 (5 bases). Trimming shortened V by 7 bases and J by 1 base, and 17 bases separated the two germline ends. This CDR3 spans 15 amino acids. Germline V gene lookup returns CDR1 MNHNY and CDR2 SVGAGI (reference sequence). The CDR3 loop is CASTSGTEVSYEQYF. CDR3 DNA: TGTGCCAGCACCTCAGGCACGGAGGTTTCCTACGAGCAGTACTTC.

The chain recombines TRBV29-1 with TRBJ1-4; D is uncertain. The CDR3 length is 14 residues. Germline values: CDR1 SQVTM, CDR2 ANQGSEA. V dropped 5 bases and J dropped 7 bases, with 17 bases sitting between them. Here the CDR3 reads CSVSTGSNLEKLFF. CDR3 in DNA: TGCAGCGTTTCAACCGGGTCCAACCTTGAAAAACTGTTTTTT.